The text below deals with one T cell receptor beta chain. Its antigen is undetermined. This sample is drawn from a study of T cell responses to AZD1222 COVID-19 vaccine. Study-level results: It should be noted that donors were predominantly white British and more often female, and clonal diversity was possibly underestimated. Spike-specific TCR breadth and depth were elevated following two AZD1222 doses.

V lost 7 bases and J lost 3, with 12 bases in between. CDR3 length: 13 amino acids. Germline CDR1 is GTSNPN and CDR2 is SVGIG (reference sequence). Measured with immunoSEQ multiplex PCR; TCRdb has only the in-frame clones, and not every one. Of 120,000 or so clones listed, roughly 89% are singletons. The material was peripheral blood, obtained on day 0 of MenACWY control vaccination. The source of this sequence is an adult in good health. This chain uses TRBV30 with TRBJ1-4; unclear D gene. The CDR3 here is CAYQDAANEKLFF. The CDR3 DNA is TGTGCCTACCAAGACGCAGCTAATGAAAAACTGTTTTTT.